Listed below are T cell receptor beta chains from one sample, sequenced in a study of blood T cell repertoires in COVID-19. Produced via immunoSEQ multiplex PCR; TCRdb's table is partial and in-frame only. This sample carries more than 70,000 clones, 75% to 95% of them seen once, and the ten largest clones take approximately 4.9%. Material for sequencing was peripheral blood. Receptors were obtained from a woman between 18 and 30 years old with acute or convalescent COVID-19. Both conserved end residues are part of each CDR3.

TRBV4-1,CASSQIPLGTANTEAFF
TRBV3-1/TRBV3-2,CASSPGLAGGGVSNEQFF
TRBV4-1,CASSQVQLAASTDTQYF
TRBV28,CASSSAGGVTSYEQYF
TRBV4-3,CASSQDRAFEQYF
TRBV9,CASSVGQHLYGYTF
TRBV27,CASRPLGQGQTNEKLFF
TRBV4-1,CASSPAGGMSGPEQFF
TRBV9,CASSVVIAGASTDTQYF
TRBV2,CASSSGGSGEQFF
TRBV19,CASKEVKDYNSPLHF
TRBV27,CATSRGGVAWDEQFF
TRBV18,CASSPDGQGEAFF
TRBV5-1,CASSLQASLSPEAFF
TRBV5-6,CASSPPTGSNQPQHF
TRBV5-6,CASSDRTAEAFF
TRBV28,CASNEGFNSPLHF
TRBV5-1,CASSTQEQETQYF
TRBV4-1,CASSLSVRDRAFYTF
TRBV19,CATRSPGEGNEAFF
TRBV9,CASSVEGRGSEETQYF
TRBV29-1,CSVDSGYTF
TRBV27,CASSLSLWTSGRNEQFF
TRBV11-2,CASSLSRGGEEQFF
TRBV6-1,CASSDWWGLGANVLTF
TRBV5-8,CASSFSGGADTQYF
TRBV11-2,CASSGSMLVPGLRNTIYF
TRBV29-1,CSARRSSGGDRDTQYF
TRBV7-2,CASSFNSLTGVGEQFF
TRBV5-1,CASSTGGLNTEAFF
TRBV7-6,CASSRDTSGRDNEQFF